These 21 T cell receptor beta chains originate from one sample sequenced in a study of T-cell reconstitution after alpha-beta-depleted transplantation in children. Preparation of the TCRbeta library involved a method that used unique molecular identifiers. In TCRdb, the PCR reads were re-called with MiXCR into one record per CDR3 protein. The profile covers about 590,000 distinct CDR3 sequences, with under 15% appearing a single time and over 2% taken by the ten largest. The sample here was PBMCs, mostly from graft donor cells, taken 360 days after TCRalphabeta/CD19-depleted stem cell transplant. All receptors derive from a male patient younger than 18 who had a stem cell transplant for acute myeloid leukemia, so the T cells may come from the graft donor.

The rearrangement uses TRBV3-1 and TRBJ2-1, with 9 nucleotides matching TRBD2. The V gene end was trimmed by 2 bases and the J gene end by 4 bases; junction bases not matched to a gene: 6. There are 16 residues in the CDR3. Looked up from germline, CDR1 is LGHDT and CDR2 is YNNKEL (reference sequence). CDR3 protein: CASSQRKREVYNEQFF. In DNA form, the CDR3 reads TGTGCCAGCAGCCAAAGGAAGCGGGAGGTATACAATGAGCAGTTCTTC.

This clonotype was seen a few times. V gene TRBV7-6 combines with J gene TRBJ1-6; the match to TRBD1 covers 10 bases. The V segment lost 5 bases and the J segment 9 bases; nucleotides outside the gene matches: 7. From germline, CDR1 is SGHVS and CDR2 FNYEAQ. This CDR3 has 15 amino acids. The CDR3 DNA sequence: TGTGCCAGCAGCCCCTTTGGGGACAGGGGTTCACCCCTCCACTTT. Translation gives CASSPFGDRGSPLHF.

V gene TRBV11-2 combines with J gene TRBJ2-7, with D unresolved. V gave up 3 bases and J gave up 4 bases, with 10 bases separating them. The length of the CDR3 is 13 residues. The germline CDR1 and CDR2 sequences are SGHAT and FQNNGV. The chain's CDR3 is CASSFNMPYEQYF. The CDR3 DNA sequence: TGTGCCAGCAGCTTTAACATGCCTTACGAGCAGTACTTC. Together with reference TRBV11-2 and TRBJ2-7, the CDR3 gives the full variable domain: EAGVAQSPRYKIIEKRQSVAFWCNPISGHATLYWYQQILGQGPKLLIQFQNNGVVDDSQLPKDRFSAERLKGVDSTLKIQPAKLEDSAVYLCASSFNMPYEQYFGPGTRLTVT.

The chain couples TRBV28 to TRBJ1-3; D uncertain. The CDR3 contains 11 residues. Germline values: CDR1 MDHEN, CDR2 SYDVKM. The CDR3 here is CASGPGNTIYF. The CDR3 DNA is TGTGCGTCGGGTCCCGGAAACACCATATATTTT.

The CDR3 region is CASSSSLNEQFF. CDR3 sequence (DNA): TGTGCCAGCAGCTCCTCATTGAATGAGCAGTTCTTC. The chain recombines TRBV7-2 with TRBJ2-1; D is unresolved. Trimming removed 4 bases from V and 7 bases from J, with 8 bases in between. This CDR3 has 12 amino acids. In germline, CDR1 is SGHTA, CDR2 FQGNSA.

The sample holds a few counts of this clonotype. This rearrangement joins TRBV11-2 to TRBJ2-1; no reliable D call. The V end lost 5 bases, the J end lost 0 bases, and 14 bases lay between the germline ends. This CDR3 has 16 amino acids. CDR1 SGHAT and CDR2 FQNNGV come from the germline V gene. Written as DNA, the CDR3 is TGTGCCAGCAGCCCTAGGCCCCGAGGCTCCTACAATGAGCAGTTCTTC. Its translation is CASSPRPRGSYNEQFF.

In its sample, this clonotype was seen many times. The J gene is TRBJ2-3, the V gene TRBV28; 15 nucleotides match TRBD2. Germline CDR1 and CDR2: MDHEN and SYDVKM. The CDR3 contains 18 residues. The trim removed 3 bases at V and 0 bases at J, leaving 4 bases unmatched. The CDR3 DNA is TGTGCCAGCAGTTTCGGGACTAGCGGGAGGCCGAGCACAGATACGCAGTATTTT. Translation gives CASSFGTSGRPSTDTQYF.

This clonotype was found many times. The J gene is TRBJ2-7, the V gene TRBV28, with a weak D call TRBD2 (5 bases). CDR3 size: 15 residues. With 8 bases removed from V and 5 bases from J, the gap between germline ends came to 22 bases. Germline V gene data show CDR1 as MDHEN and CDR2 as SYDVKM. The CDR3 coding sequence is TGTGCCAGCTCAAATTGGCTAGAGGGTAGCGACGAGCAGTACTTC. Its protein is CASSNWLEGSDEQYF.

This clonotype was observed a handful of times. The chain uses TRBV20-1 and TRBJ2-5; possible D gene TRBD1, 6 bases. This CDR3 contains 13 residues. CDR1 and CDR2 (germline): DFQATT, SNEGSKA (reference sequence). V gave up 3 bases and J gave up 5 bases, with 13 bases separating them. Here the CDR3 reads CSASLQGRETQYF. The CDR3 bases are TGCAGTGCTAGCTTACAGGGTAGGGAGACCCAGTACTTC.

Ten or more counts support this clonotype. CDR3 protein: CASSLMGVLTF. In nucleotides, the CDR3 is TGTGCCAGCAGTCTGATGGGCGTCCTGACTTTC. The chain employs TRBV28 and TRBJ2-6; D gene uncertain. Looked up from germline, CDR1 is MDHEN and CDR2 is SYDVKM. This CDR3 region has 11 residues. Trimming cost V 5 bases and J 12 bases, with 8 bases left between them.

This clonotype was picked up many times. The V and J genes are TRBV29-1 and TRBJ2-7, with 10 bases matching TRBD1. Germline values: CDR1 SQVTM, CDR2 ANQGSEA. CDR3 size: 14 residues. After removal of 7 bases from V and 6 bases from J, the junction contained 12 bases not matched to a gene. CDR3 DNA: TGCAGCGCCCGAAGACAGGGGGCCACAGCCGAGCAGTACTTC. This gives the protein CSARRQGATAEQYF.

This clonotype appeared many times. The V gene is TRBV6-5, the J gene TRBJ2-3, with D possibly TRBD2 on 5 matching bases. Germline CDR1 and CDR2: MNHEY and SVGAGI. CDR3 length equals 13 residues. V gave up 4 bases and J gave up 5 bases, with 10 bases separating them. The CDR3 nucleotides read TGTGCCAGCAGTTGGACTCTGGGAGATACGCAGTATTTT. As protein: CASSWTLGDTQYF.

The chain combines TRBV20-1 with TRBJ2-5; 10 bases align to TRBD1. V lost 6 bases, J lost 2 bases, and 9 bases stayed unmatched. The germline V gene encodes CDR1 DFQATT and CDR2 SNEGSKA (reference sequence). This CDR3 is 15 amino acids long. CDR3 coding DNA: TGCAGTGCCTGGACAGGGGGAAGGATACAAGAGACCCAGTACTTC. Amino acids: CSAWTGGRIQETQYF.

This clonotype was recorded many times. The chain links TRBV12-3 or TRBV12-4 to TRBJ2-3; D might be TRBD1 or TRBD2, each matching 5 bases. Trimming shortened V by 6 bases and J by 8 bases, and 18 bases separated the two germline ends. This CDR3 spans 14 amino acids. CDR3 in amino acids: CASRGEGGFGTQYF. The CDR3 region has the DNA TGTGCCAGCAGGGGGGAAGGTGGTTTTGGTACGCAGTATTTT.

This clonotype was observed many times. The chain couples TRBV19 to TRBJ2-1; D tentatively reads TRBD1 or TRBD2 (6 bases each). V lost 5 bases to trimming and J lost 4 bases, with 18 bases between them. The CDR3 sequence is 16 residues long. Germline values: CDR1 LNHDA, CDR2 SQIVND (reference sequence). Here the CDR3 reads CASSDPGARGYNEQFF. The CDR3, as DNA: TGTGCCAGTAGTGACCCGGGGGCCAGAGGATACAATGAGCAGTTCTTC.

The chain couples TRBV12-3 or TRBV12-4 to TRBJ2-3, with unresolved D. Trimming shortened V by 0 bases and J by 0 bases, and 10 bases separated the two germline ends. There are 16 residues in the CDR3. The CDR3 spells CASSLAGLISTDTQYF. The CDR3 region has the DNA TGTGCCAGCAGTTTAGCGGGTTTAATCAGCACAGATACGCAGTATTTT.

The CDR3 region has the DNA TGCGCCAGCAGCTTGGGGGGAGATGAGACCCAGTACTTC. This codes for CASSLGGDETQYF. V and J are TRBV5-1 and TRBJ2-5; D may be TRBD2 (5 bases). The CDR3 runs to 13 residues. Germline CDR1 is SGHRS and CDR2 is YFSETQ. Trimming shortened V by 0 bases and J by 5 bases, and 8 bases separated the two germline ends.

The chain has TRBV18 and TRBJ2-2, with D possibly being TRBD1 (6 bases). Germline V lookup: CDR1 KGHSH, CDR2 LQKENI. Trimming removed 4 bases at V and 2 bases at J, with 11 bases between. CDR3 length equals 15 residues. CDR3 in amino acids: CASSRGQKNTGELFF. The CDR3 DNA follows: TGTGCCAGCTCACGCGGACAGAAAAACACCGGGGAGCTGTTTTTT.

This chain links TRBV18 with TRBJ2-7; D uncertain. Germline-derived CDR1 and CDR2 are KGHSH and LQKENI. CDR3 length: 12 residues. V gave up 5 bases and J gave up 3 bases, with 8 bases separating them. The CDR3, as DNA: TGTGCCAGCTCAGAAGATCTCTACGAGCAGTACTTC. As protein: CASSEDLYEQYF.

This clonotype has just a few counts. The CDR3 reads CASSFWAPGIDTQYF. DNA of the CDR3: TGTGCCAGCAGCTTCTGGGCCCCCGGGATAGATACGCAGTATTTT. This chain links TRBV7-2 with TRBJ2-3; tentatively, D is TRBD2 (5 bases). The length of the CDR3 is 15 residues. Trimming took 3 bases from V and 5 from J, leaving 15 bases between them. The germline V gene has CDR1 SGHTA and CDR2 FQGNSA.

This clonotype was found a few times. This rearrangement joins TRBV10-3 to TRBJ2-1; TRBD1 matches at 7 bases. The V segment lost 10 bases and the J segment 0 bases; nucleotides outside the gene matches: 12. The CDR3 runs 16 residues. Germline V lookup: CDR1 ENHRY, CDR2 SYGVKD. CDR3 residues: CASLTGPSSSYNEQFF. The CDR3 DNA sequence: TGTGCCAGCCTGACAGGGCCCTCCAGCTCCTACAATGAGCAGTTCTTC.